Given below is one T cell receptor beta chain in context. Antigen specificity is unknown. The length of the CDR3 is 14 residues. Per germline, CDR1 GTSNPN and CDR2 SVGIG (reference sequence). Trimming shortened V by 0 bases and J by 3 bases, and 6 bases separated the two germline ends. Attachment of unique molecular identifiers to individual cDNA molecules was performed. TCRdb fed the 5' RACE reads into MiXCR, producing one record per CDR3 protein. The sample has 65,000 to 80,000 distinct CDR3 sequences, around 11% seen once. This entry belongs to a study of early T cells in non-severe SARS-CoV-2 infection. General study findings and limits: There was a bias toward anti-spike CD8 responses in VDJdb matching, which missed private and CD4 specificities.

The chain links TRBV30 to TRBJ2-6; D remains unclear. The sequenced sample consisted of whole blood. The TCR originated in an adult who was a healthcare worker with PCR-confirmed SARS-CoV-2 infection or an uninfected control (not recorded which). CDR3 protein: CAWSVLSGANVLTF. The CDR3 nucleotides are TGTGCCTGGAGTGTACTGAGTGGGGCCAACGTCCTGACTTTC.